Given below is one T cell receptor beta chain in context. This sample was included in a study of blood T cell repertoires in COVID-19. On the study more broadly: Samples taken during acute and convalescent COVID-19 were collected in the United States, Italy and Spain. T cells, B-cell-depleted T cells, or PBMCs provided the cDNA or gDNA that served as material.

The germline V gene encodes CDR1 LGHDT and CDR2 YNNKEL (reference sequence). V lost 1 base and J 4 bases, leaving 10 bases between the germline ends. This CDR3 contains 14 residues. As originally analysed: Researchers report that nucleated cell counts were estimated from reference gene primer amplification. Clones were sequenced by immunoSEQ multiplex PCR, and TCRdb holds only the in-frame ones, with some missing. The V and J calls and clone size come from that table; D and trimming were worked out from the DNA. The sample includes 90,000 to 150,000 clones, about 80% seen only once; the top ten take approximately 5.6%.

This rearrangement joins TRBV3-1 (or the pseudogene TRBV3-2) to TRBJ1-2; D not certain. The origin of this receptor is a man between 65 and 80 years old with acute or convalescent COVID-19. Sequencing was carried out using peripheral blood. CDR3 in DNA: TGTGCCAGCAGCCAAGTCAGTGGTTCCTATGGCTACACCTTC. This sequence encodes CASSQVSGSYGYTF.